Each of the 20 T cell receptor beta chains below was sequenced from the same sample in a study of cytomegalovirus exposure and HLA in healthy donors. Assay used: immunoSEQ multiplex PCR; TCRdb lists only in-frame clones, some missing. The data contain 90,000 or so clones, 85% of them singletons. The source material was PBMCs. These receptors all stem from a man younger than 35 in good health and CMV-seropositive.

The chain combines TRBV27 with TRBJ2-7; TRBD1 is a possible D gene (6 bases). Trimming removed 3 bases from V and 2 bases from J, with 11 bases in between. CDR1 and CDR2 from the germline V gene are MNHEY and SMNVEV (reference sequence). The CDR3 sequence is 14 residues long. CDR3 coding DNA: TGTGCCAGCAGTTTCAGGGGTTCTACCTACGAGCAGTACTTC. Amino acid sequence: CASSFRGSTYEQYF.

The rearrangement joins TRBV28 to TRBJ2-1, with D possibly matching TRBD1 (7 bases). The V gene's germline CDR1 is MDHEN and CDR2 SYDVKM. CDR3 length: 13 amino acids. CDR3 DNA: TGTGCTGGAGGGGACAGTCGAAGGGGTGAGCAGTTCTTC. This codes for CAGGDSRRGEQFF.

This clone was seen just once. The chain joins TRBV7-9 to TRBJ2-3; 12 bases match TRBD2. This CDR3 region has 19 residues. V trimming: 4 bases; J trimming: 2 bases; junction bases outside the gene matches: 13. Germline V gives CDR1 SEHNR, CDR2 FQNEAQ (reference sequence). CDR3 amino acids: CASSSPPLTSGSYTDTQYF. The DNA of the CDR3 is TGTGCCAGCAGCTCCCCCCCCTTGACTAGCGGGAGTTACACAGATACGCAGTATTTT.

The chain links TRBV13 to TRBJ1-4; the D is unclear. Deletions cut 3 bases from V and 0 bases from J, with 8 bases between. CDR1 and CDR2 from the germline V gene are PRHDT and FYEKMQ (reference sequence). The CDR3 runs to 15 residues. The CDR3 spells CASSFLGTTNEKLFF. The CDR3 DNA reads TGTGCCAGCAGCTTCCTCGGGACAACTAATGAAAAACTGTTTTTT.

V and J are TRBV5-4 and TRBJ2-3; D is uncertain. This CDR3 spans 14 amino acids. V was pared by 2 bases and J by 6 bases, with 13 bases between. Per the germline V gene, CDR1 is SGHNT and CDR2 is YYREEE (reference sequence). The CDR3 spells CASSFWLDMDTQYF. CDR3 in DNA: TGTGCCAGCAGCTTCTGGCTAGATATGGATACGCAGTATTTT.

The V and J genes are TRBV27 and TRBJ2-1; TRBD2 matches 9 bases. Germline CDR1 is MNHEY and CDR2 is SMNVEV (reference sequence). V was pared by 6 bases and J by 6 bases, with 12 bases of the junction left unmatched. The CDR3 loop spans 16 amino acids. CDR3 DNA sequence: TGTGCCAGCAGCCGCCCTGGCGGGAGGGCCAGCAATGAGCAGTTCTTC. This encodes CASSRPGGRASNEQFF.

The V gene is TRBV9, the J gene TRBJ2-5, with TRBD1 matching 8 bases. The junction had 5 bases not matched to a gene; V was cut back by 2 bases and J by 2 bases. Germline CDR1 reads SGDLS; CDR2 reads YYNGEE. CDR3 length equals 15 residues. In DNA, the CDR3 is TGTGCCAGCAGCGTTTCCGGGACAGGACAAGAGACCCAGTACTTC. This gives the protein CASSVSGTGQETQYF.

V is TRBV4-1 and J is TRBJ1-5, with no clear D. CDR3 length equals 16 residues. The V and J ends lost 1 base and 7 bases respectively, with 17 bases between them. Germline loops: CDR1 MGHRA, CDR2 YSYEKL. The CDR3 coding sequence is TGCGCCAGCAGCCAAGTTTTCGGGAGTGAGGGCCAGCCCCAGCATTTT. Translation: CASSQVFGSEGQPQHF.

The V and J genes are TRBV29-1 and TRBJ2-1; perhaps TRBD1 as D (5 bases). The CDR3 runs 14 residues. Germline CDR1 reads SQVTM; CDR2 reads ANQGSEA. Between the trimmed V and J ends, which lost 4 bases and 6 bases, there was a span of 16 bases. DNA for the CDR3: TGCAGCGTTGTAAAGGGGCAGTTTGGCAATGAGCAGTTCTTC. Translation: CSVVKGQFGNEQFF.

The V call is TRBV7-3, the J call TRBJ2-1; TRBD2 aligns across 9 bases. CDR3 length: 15 amino acids. Germline CDR1 is SGHTA and CDR2 is FQGTGA. With V trimmed by 6 bases and J by 0 bases, 3 bases remained unmatched. The CDR3 DNA sequence: TGTGCCAGCAGGTATAGCGGGGGCTCCTACAATGAGCAGTTCTTC. Encoded protein: CASRYSGGSYNEQFF.

The V gene is TRBV2, the J gene TRBJ1-1; possibly TRBD1 for D (6 bases). This CDR3 comprises 13 residues. Germline-derived CDR1 and CDR2 are SNHLY and FYNNEI. V was pared by 6 bases and J by 4 bases, with 12 bases between. CDR3 coding DNA: TGTGCCAGCAGCCAGGGGTGGAGCACTGAAGCTTTCTTT. It is translated as CASSQGWSTEAFF.

In DNA form, the CDR3 reads TGTGCCAGTAGTATAGATGCCTCCCGGGACTACTACTACGAGCAGTACTTC. Its translation: CASSIDASRDYYYEQYF. The chain couples TRBV19 to TRBJ2-7, with 7 bases that match TRBD2. The CDR3 has 17 residues. CDR1 and CDR2 from the germline V gene are LNHDA and SQIVND (reference sequence). Germline trimming cut 0 bases from V and 3 bases from J; bases unmatched to any gene: 11. Full variable domain (remainder filled in from reference TRBV19 and TRBJ2-7): DGGITQSPKYLFRKEGQNVTLSCEQNLNHDAMYWYRQDPGQGLRLIYYSQIVNDFQKGDIAEGYSVSREKKESFPLTVTSAQKNPTAFYLCASSIDASRDYYYEQYFGPGTRLTVT.

This chain links TRBV27 with TRBJ2-1; D gene uncertain. CDR1 is MNHEY and CDR2 is SMNVEV in the germline V gene (reference sequence). The CDR3 spans 16 residues. V lost 7 bases to trimming and J lost 0 bases, with 16 bases between them. The CDR3 reads CASMRIRRSSYNEQFF. CDR3 in DNA: TGTGCCAGCATGCGGATACGACGAAGCTCCTACAATGAGCAGTTCTTC.

The chain has TRBV4-1 and TRBJ2-1; D gene uncertain. The CDR3 has 13 residues. V lost 3 bases, J lost 7 bases, and 10 bases lay in between. In germline, CDR1 is MGHRA, CDR2 YSYEKL. The chain's CDR3 is CASSQAPINEQFF. As DNA, the CDR3 is TGCGCCAGCAGCCAGGCTCCGATTAATGAGCAGTTCTTC.

The chain uses TRBV18 and TRBJ1-1; TRBD1 matches 9 bases. CDR1 KGHSH and CDR2 LQKENI come from the germline V gene. CDR3 size: 16 residues. V shed 2 bases and J 5 bases; nucleotides not matched to a gene: 9. CDR3: CASSPGQGILRTEAFF. CDR3 nucleotides: TGTGCCAGCTCACCAGGACAGGGGATATTGCGGACTGAAGCTTTCTTT.

This sequence joins TRBV7-9 and TRBJ2-2; 9 bases fit TRBD1. The CDR3 spans 12 residues. CDR1 is SEHNR and CDR2 is FQNEAQ in the germline V gene (reference sequence). V lost 11 bases, J lost 3 bases, and 1 base stayed unmatched. As DNA, the CDR3 is TGTGCCGGGGACAGGGACACCGGGGAGCTGTTTTTT. Translating it yields CAGDRDTGELFF.

The rearrangement joins TRBV6-5 to TRBJ1-2; TRBD1 aligns across 7 bases. CDR3 size: 16 residues. The V gene end was trimmed by 2 bases and the J gene end by 0 bases; junction bases not matched to a gene: 6. Germline V gives CDR1 MNHEY, CDR2 SVGAGI. The CDR3 here is CASSYQGTAANYGYTF. CDR3 sequence (DNA): TGTGCCAGCAGTTACCAAGGGACAGCAGCTAACTATGGCTACACCTTC.

This chain links TRBV11-3 with TRBJ2-1; D is perhaps TRBD2 (6 bases). The CDR3 contains 16 residues. Trimming stripped 6 bases from V and 0 bases from J, with 15 bases between. CDR1 and CDR2 from the germline V gene are SGHNT and YENEEA. The CDR3 region is CASSLKRASSYNEQFF. The CDR3 region has the DNA TGTGCCAGCAGTTTGAAGCGGGCGAGCTCCTACAATGAGCAGTTCTTC.

The chain employs TRBV6-6 and TRBJ1-4; 7 bases agree with TRBD1. The CDR3 covers 14 residues. Losses at the gene ends were 6 bases for V and 11 bases for J; bases not matched to a gene: 12. Germline loops: CDR1 MNHNY, CDR2 SVGAGI (reference sequence). CDR3 nucleotide sequence: TGTGCCAGCAGGGGCGACAGGGCCTCCGGCAAACTGTTTTTT. This codes for CASRGDRASGKLFF.

The V call is TRBV11-2, the J call TRBJ2-2, with 11 bases identical to TRBD2. Trimming at V came to 0 bases and at J to 6 bases, leaving 3 bases not matched to a gene. Germline V gene lookup returns CDR1 SGHAT and CDR2 FQNNGV. CDR3 length: 16 residues. CDR3 sequence reads: CASSLELAGVSGELFF. DNA for the CDR3: TGTGCCAGCAGCTTAGAACTAGCGGGAGTGTCCGGGGAGCTGTTTTTT.